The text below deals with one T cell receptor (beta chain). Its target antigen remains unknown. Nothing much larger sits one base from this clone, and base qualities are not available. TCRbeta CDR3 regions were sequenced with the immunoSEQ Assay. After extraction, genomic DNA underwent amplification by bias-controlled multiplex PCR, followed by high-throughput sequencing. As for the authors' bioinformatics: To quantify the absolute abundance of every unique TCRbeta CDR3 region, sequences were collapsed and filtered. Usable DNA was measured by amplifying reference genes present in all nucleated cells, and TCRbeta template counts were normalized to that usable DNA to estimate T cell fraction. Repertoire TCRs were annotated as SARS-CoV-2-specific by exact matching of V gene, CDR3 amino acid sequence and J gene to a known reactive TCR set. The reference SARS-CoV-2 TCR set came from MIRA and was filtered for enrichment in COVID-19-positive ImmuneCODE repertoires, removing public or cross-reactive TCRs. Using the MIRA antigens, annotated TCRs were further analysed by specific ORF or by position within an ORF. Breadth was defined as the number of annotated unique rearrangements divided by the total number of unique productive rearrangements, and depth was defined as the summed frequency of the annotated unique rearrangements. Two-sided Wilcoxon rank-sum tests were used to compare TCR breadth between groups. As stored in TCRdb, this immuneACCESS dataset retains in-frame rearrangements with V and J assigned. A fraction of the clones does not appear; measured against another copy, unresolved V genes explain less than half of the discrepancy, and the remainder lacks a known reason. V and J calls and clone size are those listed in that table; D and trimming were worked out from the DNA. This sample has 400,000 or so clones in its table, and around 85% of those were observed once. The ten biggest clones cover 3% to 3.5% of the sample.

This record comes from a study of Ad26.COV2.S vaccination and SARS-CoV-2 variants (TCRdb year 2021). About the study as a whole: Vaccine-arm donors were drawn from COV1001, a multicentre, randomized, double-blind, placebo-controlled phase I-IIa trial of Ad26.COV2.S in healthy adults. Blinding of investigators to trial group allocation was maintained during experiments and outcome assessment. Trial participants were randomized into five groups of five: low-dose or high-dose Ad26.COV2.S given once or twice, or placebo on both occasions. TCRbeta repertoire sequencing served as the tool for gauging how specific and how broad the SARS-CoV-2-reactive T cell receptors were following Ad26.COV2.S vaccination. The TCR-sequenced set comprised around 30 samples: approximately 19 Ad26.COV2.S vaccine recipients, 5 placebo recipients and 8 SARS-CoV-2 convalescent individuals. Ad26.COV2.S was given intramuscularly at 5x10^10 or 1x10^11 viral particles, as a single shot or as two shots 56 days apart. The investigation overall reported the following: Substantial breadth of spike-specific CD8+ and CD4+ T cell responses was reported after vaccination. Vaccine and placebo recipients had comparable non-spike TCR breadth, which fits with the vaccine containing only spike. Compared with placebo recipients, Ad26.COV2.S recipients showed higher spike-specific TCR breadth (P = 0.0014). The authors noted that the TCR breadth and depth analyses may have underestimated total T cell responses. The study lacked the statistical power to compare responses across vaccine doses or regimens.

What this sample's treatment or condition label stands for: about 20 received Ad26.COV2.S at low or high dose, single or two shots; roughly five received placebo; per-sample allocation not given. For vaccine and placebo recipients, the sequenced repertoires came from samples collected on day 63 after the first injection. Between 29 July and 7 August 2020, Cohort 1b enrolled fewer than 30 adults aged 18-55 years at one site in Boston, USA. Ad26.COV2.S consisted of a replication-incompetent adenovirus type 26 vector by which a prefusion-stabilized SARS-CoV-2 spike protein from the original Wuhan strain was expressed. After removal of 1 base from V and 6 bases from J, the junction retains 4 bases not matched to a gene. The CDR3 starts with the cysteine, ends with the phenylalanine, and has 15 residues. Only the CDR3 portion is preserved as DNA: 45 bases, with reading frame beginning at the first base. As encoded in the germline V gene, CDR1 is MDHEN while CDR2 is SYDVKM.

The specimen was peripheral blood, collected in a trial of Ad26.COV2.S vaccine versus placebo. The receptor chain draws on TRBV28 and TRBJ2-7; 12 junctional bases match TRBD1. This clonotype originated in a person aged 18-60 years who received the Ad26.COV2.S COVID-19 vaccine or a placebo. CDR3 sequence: CASSLFGTGGPEQYF. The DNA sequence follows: TGTGCCAGCAGTTTATTTGGGACAGGGGGCCCCGAGCAGTACTTC.